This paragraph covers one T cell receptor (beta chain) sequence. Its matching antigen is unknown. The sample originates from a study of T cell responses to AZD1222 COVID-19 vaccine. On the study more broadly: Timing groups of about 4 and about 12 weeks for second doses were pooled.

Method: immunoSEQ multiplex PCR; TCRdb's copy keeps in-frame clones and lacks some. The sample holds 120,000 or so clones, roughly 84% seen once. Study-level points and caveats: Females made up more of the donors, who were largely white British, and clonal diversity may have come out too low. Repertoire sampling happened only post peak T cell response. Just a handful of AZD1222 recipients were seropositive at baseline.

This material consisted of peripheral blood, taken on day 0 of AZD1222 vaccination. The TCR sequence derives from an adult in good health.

The CDR3 bases are TGTGCCAGCAGCTTGGGACCTCCGGTCTACGAGCAGTACTTC. Residues: CASSLGPPVYEQYF. The chain couples TRBV7-8 to TRBJ2-7; D could derive from TRBD1 or TRBD2 (5 bases each). V lost 3 bases to trimming and J lost 3 bases, with 12 bases between them. The CDR3 is 14 residues long. The germline V gene has CDR1 SGHVS and CDR2 FQNEAQ.